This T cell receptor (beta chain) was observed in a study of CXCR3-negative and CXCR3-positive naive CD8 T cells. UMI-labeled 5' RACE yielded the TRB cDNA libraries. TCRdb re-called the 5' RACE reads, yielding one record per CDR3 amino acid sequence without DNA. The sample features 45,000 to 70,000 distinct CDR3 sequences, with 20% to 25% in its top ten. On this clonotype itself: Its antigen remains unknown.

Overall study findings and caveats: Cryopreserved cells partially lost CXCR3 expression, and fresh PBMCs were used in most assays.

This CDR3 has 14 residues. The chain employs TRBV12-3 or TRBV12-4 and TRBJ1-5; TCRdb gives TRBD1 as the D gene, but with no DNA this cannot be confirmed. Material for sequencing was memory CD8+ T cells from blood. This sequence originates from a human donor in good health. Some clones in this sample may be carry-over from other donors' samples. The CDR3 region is CASSSDTSNQPQHF.